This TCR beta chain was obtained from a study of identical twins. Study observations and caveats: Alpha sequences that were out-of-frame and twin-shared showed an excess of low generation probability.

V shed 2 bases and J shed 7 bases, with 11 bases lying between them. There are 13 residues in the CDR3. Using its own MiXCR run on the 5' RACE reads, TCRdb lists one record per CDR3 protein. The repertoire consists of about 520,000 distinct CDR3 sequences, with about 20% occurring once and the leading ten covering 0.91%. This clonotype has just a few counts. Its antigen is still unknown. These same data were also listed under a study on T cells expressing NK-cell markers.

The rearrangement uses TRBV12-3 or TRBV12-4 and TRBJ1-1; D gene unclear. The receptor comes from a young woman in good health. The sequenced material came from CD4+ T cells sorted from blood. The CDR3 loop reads CASSLTQGIEAFF. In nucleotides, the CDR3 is TGTGCCAGCAGTTTAACACAAGGTATTGAAGCTTTCTTT.